A selection of T cell receptor beta chains follows, all from one sample in a study of T-cell memory formation after mild COVID-19. Via MiXCR, TCRdb re-called the 5' RACE reads, giving one row per CDR3 protein. This repertoire shows nearly 350,000 distinct CDR3 sequences, under 15% found once; its top ten account for roughly 23%. The sequenced sample consisted of PBMCs or a T cell subset sorted from them (not recorded which). These receptors were obtained from a man aged 18 to 30 who had mild COVID-19 (a few samples of this study predate the infection). Cell type and time point are not known. CDR3s include the opening cysteine and the closing phenylalanine or tryptophan. The D gene is left open where the match is weak. Clone size appears in some rows only: once, few, many, or a class for an expanded clone.

many,-,14,TRBJ2-1,TRBV12-3/TRBV12-4,CASSLISSYNEQFF,TGTGCCAGCAGTTTAATCAGCTCCTACAATGAGCAGTTCTTC
few,-,13,TRBJ1-4,TRBV5-1,CASQMGEGEKLFF,TGCGCCAGCCAGATGGGGGAGGGTGAAAAACTGTTTTTT
few,-,15,TRBJ1-6,TRBV20-1,CSVRDPWGTNSPLHF,TGCAGTGTTAGAGATCCGTGGGGGACAAATTCACCCCTCCACTTT
few,TRBD1,15,TRBJ1-2,TRBV7-9,CASSLGTGEVHGYTF,TGTGCCAGCAGCCTAGGGACAGGGGAGGTCCATGGCTACACCTTC
-,TRBD1,15,TRBJ2-7,TRBV18,CASSPFGDRGPEQYF,TGTGCCAGCTCACCATTCGGCGACAGGGGGCCCGAGCAGTACTTC
many,TRBD1,17,TRBJ2-1,TRBV5-1,CASSPRPGQSSYNEQFF,TGCGCCAGCAGCCCCCGGCCGGGACAGAGCTCCTACAATGAGCAGTTCTTC
few,-,15,TRBJ2-1,TRBV13,CASSLEGAYGGRQFF,TGTGCCAGCAGCTTAGAGGGGGCCTACGGAGGGCGGCAGTTCTTC
few,TRBD1,13,TRBJ1-4,TRBV5-4,CASRTGEDEKLFF,TGTGCCAGTCGGACAGGGGAGGATGAAAAACTGTTTTTT
once,-,13,TRBJ1-2,TRBV28,CASSRNSPGGYTF,TGTGCCAGCAGTCGGAACTCCCCCGGGGGCTACACCTTC
few,-,13,TRBJ2-6,TRBV27,CASSDPGANVLTF,TGTGCCAGCAGTGACCCTGGGGCCAACGTCCTGACTTTC
many,-,14,TRBJ2-2,TRBV28,CASMGSLLTGELFF,TGTGCCAGCATGGGCAGCCTGCTCACCGGGGAGCTGTTTTTT
few,TRBD1,15,TRBJ1-2,TRBV3-1,CASSPPGRGQRGYTF,TGTGCCAGCAGCCCTCCGGGAAGGGGGCAGAGGGGCTACACCTTC
few,TRBD1,15,TRBJ2-2,TRBV5-5,CASSPTGGLTGELFF,TGTGCCAGCAGCCCAACAGGGGGTCTGACCGGGGAGCTGTTTTTT
few,-,12,TRBJ1-2,TRBV12-3/TRBV12-4,CASSLVGHGYTF,TGTGCCAGCAGTTTGGTTGGTCATGGCTACACCTTC
few,-,11,TRBJ2-5,TRBV29-1,CSVQEWETQYF,TGCAGCGTCCAAGAGTGGGAGACCCAGTACTTC
many,TRBD2,14,TRBJ2-3,TRBV12-3/TRBV12-4,CASSFLAGADTQYF,TGTGCCAGCAGTTTCCTAGCGGGGGCAGATACGCAGTATTTT
-,-,14,TRBJ1-2,TRBV12-3/TRBV12-4,CASSLEVRSYGYTF,TGTGCCAGCAGTTTAGAGGTCAGGAGTTATGGCTACACCTTC
-,TRBD1,13,TRBJ1-6,TRBV25-1,CASRGQGDSPLHF,TGTGCCAGCAGAGGACAGGGGGACTCACCCCTCCACTTT
-,TRBD1,14,TRBJ1-5,TRBV6-2/TRBV6-3,CASLPTGGAQPQHF,TGTGCCAGCCTCCCCACAGGGGGGGCCCAGCCCCAGCATTTT
-,-,15,TRBJ2-3,TRBV20-1,CSARDRIRGSDTQYF,TGCAGTGCTAGAGATCGGATTAGAGGGTCAGATACGCAGTATTTT
-,-,13,TRBJ1-4,TRBV4-3,CASSPANDEKLFF,TGCGCCAGCAGCCCCGCAAACGATGAAAAACTGTTTTTT
few,-,13,TRBJ1-5,TRBV24-1,CATSDYADQPQHF,TGTGCCACCAGTGATTATGCGGATCAGCCCCAGCATTTT
few,-,14,TRBJ2-2,TRBV5-1,CACNPGGGTGELFF,TGCGCCTGCAACCCAGGTGGGGGCACCGGGGAGCTGTTTTTT
few,-,12,TRBJ2-5,TRBV29-1,CSVEGWREAQYF,TGCAGCGTTGAAGGATGGAGAGAGGCCCAGTACTTC
-,-,12,TRBJ2-2,TRBV7-9,CASSLAYGELFF,TGTGCCAGCAGCTTAGCGTACGGGGAGCTGTTTTTT
-,-,14,TRBJ2-1,TRBV27,CASSPRRSDNEQFF,TGTGCCAGCAGTCCCCGGCGGTCGGACAATGAGCAGTTCTTC
many,TRBD2,12,TRBJ2-4,TRBV7-2,CASSPRGEVQYF,TGTGCCAGCAGCCCCCGGGGGGAGGTTCAGTACTTC
-,-,12,TRBJ1-5,TRBV20-1,CSAGQGIVPQHF,TGCAGTGCTGGGCAGGGGATCGTGCCCCAGCATTTT
-,TRBD2,16,TRBJ2-3,TRBV7-2,CASSFPALATTDTQYF,TGTGCCAGCAGCTTCCCGGCACTAGCGACCACAGATACGCAGTATTTT
few,-,14,TRBJ1-5,TRBV6-2/TRBV6-3,CASSTRRAGQPQHF,TGTGCCAGCAGCACGCGCAGGGCGGGTCAGCCCCAGCATTTT
few,TRBD1,15,TRBJ1-5,TRBV19,CASSIGNRGNQPQHF,TGTGCCAGTAGTATCGGAAACAGGGGGAATCAGCCCCAGCATTTT
many,TRBD2,15,TRBJ2-5,TRBV5-1,CASSLEASGGETQYF,TGCGCCAGCAGCTTGGAGGCTAGCGGGGGGGAGACCCAGTACTTC
few,-,17,TRBJ1-2,TRBV6-5,CASSSRAERGVVYGYTF,TGTGCCAGCAGTTCCCGCGCCGAGAGAGGGGTTGTGTATGGCTACACCTTC
few,-,12,TRBJ1-3,TRBV2,CASSSLGNTIYF,TGTGCCAGCAGTAGCCTTGGAAACACCATATATTTT
few,-,15,TRBJ2-4,TRBV4-1,CASSHPQGARSIQYF,TGCGCCAGCAGCCATCCCCAAGGGGCGCGGAGCATTCAGTACTTC
few,TRBD1,12,TRBJ1-2,TRBV29-1,CSVPTGRGGYTF,TGCAGCGTTCCGACAGGGAGGGGTGGCTACACCTTC
many,TRBD2,14,TRBJ2-5,TRBV20-1,CSARPSTSVETQYF,TGCAGTGCTAGACCGTCCACTAGCGTAGAGACCCAGTACTTC
few,-,16,TRBJ1-2,TRBV15,CATSRDRAVGGFGYTF,TGTGCCACCAGCAGAGATCGGGCGGTAGGAGGTTTTGGCTACACCTTC
few,-,13,TRBJ2-5,TRBV6-2/TRBV6-3,CASEDDSWETQYF,TGTGCCAGCGAGGACGACTCCTGGGAGACCCAGTACTTC
-,-,15,TRBJ2-6,TRBV29-1,CSVGWTASGANVLTF,TGCAGCGTGGGTTGGACAGCCTCTGGGGCCAACGTCCTGACTTTC
many,-,16,TRBJ2-4,TRBV7-2,CASSLASQAAKNIQYF,TGTGCCAGCAGCTTAGCAAGTCAGGCAGCCAAAAACATTCAGTACTTC
-,TRBD1,15,TRBJ1-3,TRBV6-5,CASTKRTGVGNTIYF,TGTGCCAGCACCAAGAGGACAGGGGTCGGAAACACCATATATTTT
-,-,16,TRBJ1-1,TRBV4-3,CASAKGAPSENTEAFF,TGCGCCAGCGCGAAAGGGGCCCCCTCTGAGAACACTGAAGCTTTCTTT
-,-,13,TRBJ2-7,TRBV5-4,CASSRDDYGEQYF,TGTGCCAGCTCCAGGGACGACTACGGCGAGCAGTACTTC
once,-,15,TRBJ2-5,TRBV3-1,CASSKRPRDEETQYF,TGTGCCAGCAGCAAGCGACCCAGGGATGAAGAGACCCAGTACTTC
many,-,16,TRBJ2-6,TRBV5-5,CASSLEVLAGANVLTF,TGTGCCAGCAGCTTGGAGGTCCTCGCTGGGGCCAACGTCCTGACTTTC
-,-,16,TRBJ2-2,TRBV7-2,CASSLHPMNYPGELFF,TGTGCCAGCAGTCTCCACCCGATGAACTACCCCGGGGAGCTGTTTTTT
few,TRBD1,16,TRBJ1-2,TRBV6-5,CASRPLRTGPNYGYTF,TGTGCCAGCAGACCGCTAAGGACAGGGCCTAACTATGGCTACACCTTC
-,-,13,TRBJ2-2,TRBV9,CASSVGMAGELFF,TGTGCCAGCAGCGTAGGTATGGCGGGGGAGCTGTTTTTT